Given below is one TCR beta chain in context. As handled by the study authors: Estimated nucleated cell counts came from reference gene primer amplification. This table comes from immunoSEQ multiplex PCR, and its TCRdb copy is limited to in-frame clones, with some not included. The V and J calls and the clone size are those of that table, but D and trimming were determined from the DNA. The sample holds about 200,000 clones, around 90% seen once. This sample was taken from a study of blood T cell repertoires in COVID-19. Study summary: Researchers got acute and convalescent COVID-19 samples from the United States, Italy and Spain.

The CDR3 spans 16 residues. V was pared by 5 bases and J by 0 bases, with 14 bases between. Germline CDR1 SNHLY, CDR2 FYNNEI. This sequence was found in a woman aged 18-29 years who had recovered from COVID-19. The specimen was PBMCs or T cells enriched from blood (not recorded which). The chain carries TRBV2 and TRBJ1-5; D possibly corresponds to TRBD1 (6 bases). The CDR3: CASSRTDTYSNQPQHF. In DNA, the CDR3 is TGTGCCAGCAGTAGGACAGACACTTATAGCAATCAGCCCCAGCATTTT. Drawing the rest from reference TRBV2 and TRBJ1-5, the complete variable domain is EPEVTQTPSHQVTQMGQEVILRCVPISNHLYFYWYRQILGQKVEFLVSFYNNEISEKSEIFDDQFSVERPDGSNFTLKIRSTKLEDSAMYFCASSRTDTYSNQPQHFGDGTRLSIL.